This T cell receptor (beta chain) was observed in a study of T cells in Graves' hyperthyroidism and ophthalmopathy. General observations from the study: Researchers found most expanded thyroid clonotypes above 0.001 in blood as well.

The CDR3 length is 14 residues. CDR1 MDHEN and CDR2 SYDVKM come from the germline V gene. Trimming left V 5 bases short and J 2 bases short, with 11 bases between. The source of the PBMCs was 8 to 10 ml of fresh peripheral blood. Amplification of TCR beta CDR3 regions was performed using RNA transcripts as template. The HTBI set primed first-round TCR CDR3 RT-PCR. TCRdb processed the multiplex PCR reads anew with MiXCR; each CDR3 protein has one entry. The profile shows fewer than 750,000 distinct CDR3 sequences, approximately 14% of them singletons. This clonotype was detected ten times or more. Its antigen is currently unknown.

This rearrangement joins TRBV28 to TRBJ2-3; D is unclear. The specimen sequenced was blood. The TCR originated in a woman aged 45-60 years with Graves' ophthalmopathy. The DNA for the CDR3 is TGTGCCAGCAGTATACGGGCGGACACAGATACGCAGTATTTT. Translated: CASSIRADTDTQYF.